Each of the 23 T cell receptor beta chains below was sequenced from the same sample in a study of shared clonotypes between healthy human individuals. TCRdb's copy holds only in-frame clones and misses some; the assay was immunoSEQ multiplex PCR. The table shows about 2.5 million clones, with less than 95% occurring only once. Material for sequencing was naive CD4+ T cells from PBMCs. Subset denoted: CD45RA+ positively selected. Receptors originate from a man between 18 and 35 years old in good health. Some clones in this sample may be carry-over from other donors' samples.

J is TRBJ2-7 and V is TRBV5-6; TRBD2 matches at 9 bases. The ends lost 1 base at V and 6 bases at J; junction bases unmatched: 8. Germline V gene lookup returns CDR1 SGHDT and CDR2 YYEEEE. This CDR3 region has 15 residues. The CDR3 reads CASSLFGLAKGEQYF. The CDR3 DNA follows: TGTGCCAGCAGCTTGTTCGGACTAGCGAAGGGCGAGCAGTACTTC.

The rearrangement uses TRBV5-1 and TRBJ2-7; 10 nucleotides match TRBD2. CDR1 is SGHRS and CDR2 is YFSETQ in the germline V gene. CDR3 length: 15 residues. V lost 5 bases, J lost 1 base, and 6 bases stayed unmatched. The CDR3 DNA sequence: TGCGCCAGCAGGTATACTAGCGGGACTTCCTACGAGCAGTACTTC. This gives the protein CASRYTSGTSYEQYF.

The chain recombines TRBV18 with TRBJ2-6, with 8 positions matching TRBD2. The CDR3 is made up of 19 amino acids. Germline trimming cut 3 bases from V and 0 bases from J; bases unmatched to any gene: 10. From germline, CDR1 is KGHSH and CDR2 LQKENI. The CDR3 sequence: CASSPLSVAGSSGANVLTF. CDR3 in DNA: TGTGCCAGCTCACCCCTTAGCGTAGCGGGATCCTCTGGGGCCAACGTCCTGACTTTC.

The chain couples TRBV2 to TRBJ1-2; D ambiguous. The V gene's germline CDR1 is SNHLY and CDR2 FYNNEI. The V end lost 4 bases, the J end lost 7 bases, and 10 bases lay between the germline ends. The CDR3 runs 12 residues. This CDR3 reads CASSASVSGYTF. DNA for the CDR3: TGTGCCAGCAGTGCTAGTGTCTCTGGCTACACCTTC.

The chain has TRBV5-1 and TRBJ1-5; 7 bases match TRBD1. J was trimmed by 4 bases and V by 4 bases; bases with no gene match: 5. The CDR3 loop spans 14 amino acids. Germline V lookup: CDR1 SGHRS, CDR2 YFSETQ. The CDR3 here is CASSTGTDNQPQHF. CDR3 DNA sequence: TGCGCCAGCAGCACCGGGACAGATAATCAGCCCCAGCATTTT.

As regards this clone: The sample contains more than one DNA sequence encoding this CDR3. V gene TRBV28 combines with J gene TRBJ2-3; TRBD2 aligns across 9 bases. The germline V gene encodes CDR1 MDHEN and CDR2 SYDVKM. The CDR3 totals 15 residues. Unmatched junction bases numbered 5, after V lost 5 bases and J lost 2 bases. Here the CDR3 reads CASSPTSGYTDTQYF. In DNA form, the CDR3 reads TGTGCCAGCAGTCCGACTAGCGGATACACAGATACGCAGTATTTT.

J is TRBJ2-7 and V is TRBV6-6; 7 bases are a match to TRBD2. Germline lookup yields CDR1 MNHNY and CDR2 SVGAGI (reference sequence). The CDR3 length is 14 residues. The V segment lost 5 bases and the J segment 7 bases; nucleotides outside the gene matches: 11. CDR3: CASSKQGGGGEQYF. The CDR3 region has the DNA TGTGCCAGCAGTAAGCAGGGCGGGGGAGGGGAGCAGTACTTC.

The chain uses TRBV30 and TRBJ2-3; 10 positions match TRBD2. Germline values: CDR1 GTSNPN, CDR2 SVGIG (reference sequence). The CDR3 sequence is 14 residues long. Trimming took 5 bases from V and 2 from J; bases not matched to a gene: 4. The DNA of the CDR3 is TGTGCCTGGGGAGCGGGAGGGCCCACAGATACGCAGTATTTT. It yields the protein CAWGAGGPTDTQYF. Using reference TRBV30 and TRBJ2-3 for the parts outside the CDR3, the full variable domain is SQTIHQWPATLVQPVGSPLSLECTVEGTSNPNLYWYRQAAGRGLQLLFYSVGIGQISSEVPQNLSASRPQDRQFILSSKKLLLSDSGFYLCAWGAGGPTDTQYFGPGTRLTVL.

The V call is TRBV30, the J call TRBJ2-5, with D unclear. Germline CDR1 reads GTSNPN; CDR2 reads SVGIG (reference sequence). CDR3 length: 11 amino acids. The CDR3 here is CRRRNQETQYF. CDR3 nucleotide sequence: TGTCGGCGGAGAAATCAAGAGACCCAGTACTTC. The full variable domain, completed using reference TRBV30 and TRBJ2-5, is SQTIHQWPATLVQPVGSPLSLECTVEGTSNPNLYWYRQAAGRGLQLLFYSVGIGQISSEVPQNLSASRPQDRQFILSSKKLLLSDSGFYLCRRRNQETQYFGPGTRLLVL.

This chain uses TRBV25-1 with TRBJ2-2; 9 bases map to TRBD1. This CDR3 is built from 16 residues. The ends lost 5 bases at V and 4 bases at J; junction bases unmatched: 8. CDR1 and CDR2 from the germline V gene are MGHDK and SYGVNS. The DNA of the CDR3 is TGTGCCAGCAGTACAGCCGGGACAGGGTTCACCGGGGAGCTGTTTTTT. Amino acid sequence: CASSTAGTGFTGELFF.

V gene TRBV28 combines with J gene TRBJ2-7, with 10 bases that match TRBD1. The V gene end was trimmed by 3 bases and the J gene end by 4 bases; junction bases not matched to a gene: 9. Germline CDR1 MDHEN, CDR2 SYDVKM. CDR3 length: 16 residues. This chain's CDR3 is CASSLAGPGQGYEQYF. Written as DNA, the CDR3 is TGTGCCAGCAGTTTGGCAGGTCCGGGACAGGGGTACGAGCAGTACTTC.

The rearrangement links TRBV28 to TRBJ2-1, with 9 nucleotides matching TRBD2. This CDR3 has 16 residues. The V and J ends lost 1 base and 0 bases, in that order; junction bases with no gene match: 1. Germline V gene sequence: CDR1 MDHEN, CDR2 SYDVKM. The CDR3 protein is CASSLSGLASYNEQFF. CDR3 DNA sequence: TGTGCCAGCAGTTTATCGGGACTAGCCTCCTACAATGAGCAGTTCTTC.

CDR3 nucleotide sequence: TGTGCCAGCAGAAGGGAGGGACGGTACAATGAGCAGTTCTTC. Its protein is CASRREGRYNEQFF. The chain links TRBV2 to TRBJ2-1, with 7 bases fitting TRBD2. Trimming at V came to 6 bases and at J to 4 bases, leaving 6 bases not matched to a gene. The CDR3 length is 14 residues. Germline assignment: CDR1 SNHLY and CDR2 FYNNEI.

This clone was observed once. The V gene is TRBV5-1, the J gene TRBJ2-3; 9 bases map to TRBD1. With V trimmed by 4 bases and J by 6 bases, 9 bases remained unmatched. Germline lookup yields CDR1 SGHRS and CDR2 YFSETQ. This CDR3 has 15 residues. CDR3 DNA sequence: TGCGCCAGCAGCCTGGGACAGGGACTTTTGGATACGCAGTATTTT. The encoded protein is CASSLGQGLLDTQYF.

This rearrangement joins TRBV7-6 to TRBJ1-1; D not certain. The CDR3 contains 13 residues. Germline V gene data show CDR1 as SGHVS and CDR2 as FNYEAQ. V gave up 5 bases and J gave up 2 bases, with 9 bases separating them. The CDR3, as DNA: TGTGCCAGCAGCGTGAAACAAAACACTGAAGCTTTCTTT. Its protein is CASSVKQNTEAFF. Full variable domain (rest looked up from reference TRBV7-6 and TRBJ1-1): GAGVSQSPRYKVTKRGQDVALRCDPISGHVSLYWYRQALGQGPEFLTYFNYEAQQDKSGLPNDRFSAERPEGSISTLTIQRTEQRDSAMYRCASSVKQNTEAFFGQGTRLTVV.

J is TRBJ1-2 and V is TRBV27; D gene unclear. This CDR3 has 13 residues. V lost 6 bases to trimming and J lost 3 bases, with 11 bases between them. Germline V gene sequence: CDR1 MNHEY, CDR2 SMNVEV (reference sequence). The CDR3 loop is CASSPTMHYGYTF. The CDR3 DNA reads TGTGCCAGCAGCCCCACAATGCACTATGGCTACACCTTC.

Written as DNA, the CDR3 is TGTGCCAGCAGCCGGATAAACGGGGGTGATACGCAGTATTTT. It encodes CASSRINGGDTQYF. V and J are TRBV27 and TRBJ2-3; perhaps TRBD2 as D (6 bases). This CDR3 has 14 amino acids. Deletions cut 6 bases from V and 6 bases from J, with 16 bases between. Germline CDR1 MNHEY, CDR2 SMNVEV (reference sequence).

Turning to this clone: Other nucleotide sequences in the sample specify the same CDR3. The chain recombines TRBV5-1 with TRBJ2-4, with TRBD2 as a possible D gene (7 bases). CDR1 and CDR2 from the germline V gene are SGHRS and YFSETQ. This CDR3 contains 15 residues. Trimming cost V 4 bases and J 1 base, with 12 bases left between them. In nucleotides, the CDR3 is TGCGCCAGCAGCCCGGGGGGCTTGGCCAAAAACATTCAGTACTTC. Translating gives CASSPGGLAKNIQYF. The whole variable domain, remainder taken from reference TRBV5-1 and TRBJ2-4, is KAGVTQTPRYLIKTRGQQVTLSCSPISGHRSVSWYQQTPGQGLQFLFEYFSETQRNKGNFPGRFSGRQFSNSRSEMNVSTLELGDSALYLCASSPGGLAKNIQYFGAGTRLSVL.

The rearrangement links TRBV7-8 to TRBJ2-2; TRBD1 agrees at 10 bases. CDR1 and CDR2 from the germline V gene are SGHVS and FQNEAQ. The CDR3 has 16 residues. Losses at the gene ends were 10 bases for V and 6 bases for J; bases not matched to a gene: 14. The CDR3 sequence is CATAPPGQGFSGELFF. The CDR3, as DNA: TGTGCCACCGCACCTCCGGGACAGGGGTTCTCCGGGGAGCTGTTTTTT.

The gene calls are TRBV6-5 and TRBJ2-3; TRBD2 aligns across 12 bases. Germline loops: CDR1 MNHEY, CDR2 SVGAGI. The CDR3 is made up of 13 amino acids. Trimming removed 5 bases from V and 6 bases from J; junction bases left unmatched: 0. The CDR3 protein is CASSGTSGDTQYF. DNA of the CDR3: TGTGCCAGCAGTGGGACTAGCGGGGATACGCAGTATTTT.

The J gene is TRBJ1-2, the V gene TRBV5-4; no clear D. Germline lookup yields CDR1 SGHNT and CDR2 YYREEE (reference sequence). The CDR3 is 18 residues long. Trimming removed 0 bases from V and 5 bases from J, with 23 bases in between. CDR3 protein: CASSLGPGLASAPYGYTF. Written as DNA, the CDR3 is TGTGCCAGCAGCTTGGGCCCAGGTTTGGCAAGTGCTCCGTATGGCTACACCTTC.

In its sample, this clone was seen a few times. The chain is built from TRBV28 and TRBJ1-2; TRBD1 aligns across 11 bases. CDR1 MDHEN and CDR2 SYDVKM come from the germline V gene. The CDR3 length is 14 residues. With 5 bases clipped from V and 5 bases from J, the junction kept 4 bases outside the gene matches. The CDR3 DNA reads as TGTGCCAGCAGTGCCGGGACAGGGGGTTATGGCTACACCTTC. It codes for CASSAGTGGYGYTF.

Notes on this clone: Additional DNA sequences in this sample encode the identical CDR3. V usage is TRBV2 and J usage is TRBJ2-5; D gene ambiguous. Trimming left V 5 bases short and J 2 bases short, with 6 bases between. The CDR3 sequence is 12 residues long. Germline V gene data show CDR1 as SNHLY and CDR2 as FYNNEI. The CDR3 coding sequence is TGTGCCAGCAGTATACGACAAGAGACCCAGTACTTC. Protein product: CASSIRQETQYF.